The 27 T cell receptor beta chains below all came from one sample that was sequenced in a study of T cell changes during pregnancy in multiple sclerosis. TCRdb's table, derived via immunoSEQ multiplex PCR, lists solely in-frame clones and lacks some. The top ten clones hold 0.13% to 0.15% of a sample with roughly 72,000 clones, roughly 94% of them seen once. Material: CD4+ T cells from peripheral blood mononuclear cells, obtained after pregnancy. The receptor source for this set is a female donor with multiple sclerosis, enrolled in a pregnancy study.

The rearrangement joins TRBV28 to TRBJ2-3; 8 positions match TRBD2. The V gene end was trimmed by 4 bases and the J gene end by 0 bases; junction bases not matched to a gene: 3. Germline V gives CDR1 MDHEN, CDR2 SYDVKM. The CDR3 covers 15 residues. The CDR3 bases are TGTGCCAGCAGTTACCCTAGCGGGAGCACAGATACGCAGTATTTT. This encodes CASSYPSGSTDTQYF.

This clone is a singleton in its sample. The CDR3 DNA reads TGTGCCAGCAGCCAGGGTCCCTTACGGCAGGAGTTCTTC. Its translation is CASSQGPLRQEFF. J is TRBJ2-1 and V is TRBV14, with no clear D. The CDR3 is 13 residues long. From germline, CDR1 is SGHDN and CDR2 FVKESK. The V and J ends lost 3 bases and 14 bases respectively, with 17 bases between them.

V gene TRBV28 combines with J gene TRBJ2-3; 12 positions agree with TRBD2. This CDR3 is built from 17 residues. CDR1 MDHEN and CDR2 SYDVKM come from the germline V gene. After removal of 3 bases from V and 6 bases from J, the junction contained 10 bases not matched to a gene. In DNA form, the CDR3 reads TGTGCCAGCAGTTTGGAGACTAGCGGGAGAGGGGAGGATACGCAGTATTTT. Translated, it gives CASSLETSGRGEDTQYF. The whole variable domain, filled in from reference TRBV28 and TRBJ2-3, reads DVKVTQSSRYLVKRTGEKVFLECVQDMDHENMFWYRQDPGLGLRLIYFSYDVKMKEKGDIPEGYSVSREKKERFSLILESASTNQTSMYLCASSLETSGRGEDTQYFGPGTRLTVL.

The genes are TRBV11-2 and TRBJ2-1; 8 nucleotides agree with TRBD1. Losses at the gene ends were 2 bases for V and 10 bases for J; bases not matched to a gene: 7. Germline V gives CDR1 SGHAT, CDR2 FQNNGV. The CDR3 is 14 residues long. The CDR3, as DNA: TGTGCCAGCAGCTTAATAGGACAGGGACTCGAGCAGTTCTTC. Its protein product is CASSLIGQGLEQFF.

This clone was picked up one time. This sequence joins TRBV11-1 and TRBJ2-1, with D possibly TRBD2 on 5 matching bases. The CDR3 extends over 15 amino acids. CDR1 is SGHAT, CDR2 FQDESV, per germline (reference sequence). V gave up 5 bases and J gave up 3 bases, with 14 bases separating them. The CDR3 sequence: CASSPDGGNYNEQFF. For the CDR3, the DNA is TGTGCCAGCAGCCCGGACGGAGGAAACTACAATGAGCAGTTCTTC.

This sequence joins TRBV2 and TRBJ2-2; 9 nucleotides align to TRBD1. V lost 5 bases and J lost 4; bases outside the gene matches: 2. From germline, CDR1 is SNHLY and CDR2 FYNNEI. The CDR3 consists of 14 residues. The CDR3 reads CASSPTGGTGELFF. The CDR3 bases are TGTGCCAGCAGTCCGACAGGGGGCACCGGGGAGCTGTTTTTT.

The chain has TRBV7-9 and TRBJ2-1; D uncertain. Germline CDR1 is SEHNR and CDR2 is FQNEAQ (reference sequence). The CDR3 consists of 15 residues. V was trimmed by 2 bases and J by 0 bases, leaving 8 bases between them. The CDR3 DNA follows: TGTGCCAGCAGCTTATACAGAAGCTCCTACAATGAGCAGTTCTTC. Translation: CASSLYRSSYNEQFF.

The chain joins TRBV28 to TRBJ2-7; a weak D match, TRBD2 (5 bases). The ends were cut back, 3 bases at V and 9 bases at J, with 12 bases in the middle. Germline-derived CDR1 and CDR2 are MDHEN and SYDVKM. The CDR3 length is 12 residues. The CDR3, as DNA: TGTGCCAGCAGTTTCGGGGATGGCGTGCAGTACTTC. This encodes CASSFGDGVQYF. Variable domain in full (rest from reference TRBV28 and TRBJ2-7): DVKVTQSSRYLVKRTGEKVFLECVQDMDHENMFWYRQDPGLGLRLIYFSYDVKMKEKGDIPEGYSVSREKKERFSLILESASTNQTSMYLCASSFGDGVQYFGPGTRLTVT.

The V call is TRBV19, the J call TRBJ1-5; 7 positions agree with TRBD1. This CDR3 spans 16 amino acids. Germline V gives CDR1 LNHDA, CDR2 SQIVND (reference sequence). Unmatched junction bases numbered 15, after V lost 9 bases and J lost 4 bases. Here the CDR3 reads CASSGPHGTENQPQHF. CDR3 bases: TGTGCCAGCTCCGGCCCCCACGGGACAGAAAATCAGCCCCAGCATTTT.

This clone was recorded only once. The CDR3 nucleotides are TGTGCCAGCAGCCAAGATTCATGGGGCGCTGGGGCCAACGTCCTGACTTTC. Translated, it gives CASSQDSWGAGANVLTF. The J gene is TRBJ2-6, the V gene TRBV14; a possible D gene is TRBD1 (5 bases). With 0 bases removed from V and 2 bases from J, the gap between germline ends came to 11 bases. The CDR3 spans 17 residues. The V gene's germline CDR1 is SGHDN and CDR2 FVKESK. The variable domain in full, with the rest retrieved from reference TRBV14 and TRBJ2-6, is EAGVTQFPSHSVIEKGQTVTLRCDPISGHDNLYWYRRVMGKEIKFLLHFVKESKQDESGMPNNRFLAERTGGTYSTLKVQPAELEDSGVYFCASSQDSWGAGANVLTFGAGSRLTVL.

This rearrangement joins TRBV29-1 to TRBJ1-5, with 10 bases that match TRBD1. The germline CDR1 and CDR2 sequences are SQVTM and ANQGSEA. J lost 7 bases, V lost 4 bases, and 4 bases had no gene match. This CDR3 has 13 amino acids. The CDR3 protein is CSVGDRGGQPQHF. The CDR3 bases are TGCAGCGTTGGGGACAGGGGTGGGCAGCCCCAGCATTTT.

The rearrangement joins TRBV14 to TRBJ1-3, with D perhaps TRBD1 (5 bases). This CDR3 comprises 16 residues. Germline CDR1 SGHDN, CDR2 FVKESK. The V end lost 4 bases, the J end lost 5 bases, and 18 bases lay between the germline ends. The CDR3 DNA reads as TGTGCCAGCAGCCTCAGGGTGGGGCAGGGCCGAAACACCATATATTTT. Its translation is CASSLRVGQGRNTIYF. Drawing the rest from reference TRBV14 and TRBJ1-3, the complete variable domain is EAGVTQFPSHSVIEKGQTVTLRCDPISGHDNLYWYRRVMGKEIKFLLHFVKESKQDESGMPNNRFLAERTGGTYSTLKVQPAELEDSGVYFCASSLRVGQGRNTIYFGEGSWLTVV.

The CDR3 protein is CASSSLAEAPYEQYF. CDR3 nucleotides: TGTGCCAGCAGCTCCTTAGCGGAGGCACCCTACGAGCAGTACTTC. The chain employs TRBV5-5 and TRBJ2-7; weak D call: TRBD2 (6 bases). CDR3 size: 15 residues. Germline CDR1 SGHKS, CDR2 YYEKEE (reference sequence). V gave up 3 bases and J gave up 2 bases, with 15 bases separating them.

This clone was detected once. The chain links TRBV5-1 to TRBJ2-7, with 8 bases lining up with TRBD2. Germline-derived CDR1 and CDR2 are SGHRS and YFSETQ. With V trimmed by 4 bases and J by 7 bases, 13 bases remained unmatched. The CDR3 has 15 residues. The DNA of the CDR3 is TGCGCCAGCAGCCCCCTTGCGCGGGAGGATGGGGAGCAGTACTTC. Residues: CASSPLAREDGEQYF.

The J gene is TRBJ2-2, the V gene TRBV10-3, with 8 bases matching TRBD1. Trimming removed 0 bases from V and 4 bases from J; junction bases left unmatched: 4. The CDR3 loop spans 16 amino acids. CDR1 is ENHRY, CDR2 SYGVKD, per germline. The chain's CDR3 is CAISESAGQVTGELFF. CDR3 nucleotide sequence: TGTGCCATCAGTGAGTCGGCGGGACAGGTCACCGGGGAGCTGTTTTTT.

V usage is TRBV6-5 and J usage is TRBJ2-3, with no clear D. Germline V gives CDR1 MNHEY, CDR2 SVGAGI. Trimming pared 6 bases from V and 3 bases from J, leaving 10 bases between. The CDR3 is 13 amino acids. The CDR3 here is CASRLPATDTQYF. CDR3 nucleotides: TGTGCCAGCAGACTACCAGCGACAGATACGCAGTATTTT.

The chain is built from TRBV9 and TRBJ2-5; tentative D call: TRBD2 (6 bases). CDR1 and CDR2 (germline): SGDLS, YYNGEE. The CDR3 covers 14 residues. The V end was cut by 3 bases, the J end by 1 base, with 10 bases between. The chain's CDR3 is CASSDPSAQETQYF. CDR3 sequence (DNA): TGTGCCAGCAGCGACCCTAGCGCCCAAGAGACCCAGTACTTC.

The V and J genes are TRBV18 and TRBJ2-1; 16 bases are a match to TRBD2. The germline V gene encodes CDR1 KGHSH and CDR2 LQKENI. The CDR3 length is 20 residues. V lost 0 bases and J lost 1; bases outside the gene matches: 6. CDR3 amino acids: CASSPPPGLAGGFSYNEQFF. In DNA form, the CDR3 reads TGTGCCAGCTCACCACCGCCGGGACTAGCGGGAGGGTTTTCCTACAATGAGCAGTTCTTC.

This chain links TRBV6-6 with TRBJ2-1, with D perhaps matching TRBD1 (6 bases). Germline loops: CDR1 MNHNY, CDR2 SVGAGI (reference sequence). This CDR3 is 14 amino acids long. Trimming pared 2 bases from V and 6 bases from J, leaving 11 bases between. The CDR3 protein is CASSYGRGRNEQFF. For the CDR3, the DNA is TGTGCCAGCAGTTACGGCAGGGGCCGCAATGAGCAGTTCTTC.

The V call is TRBV5-5, the J call TRBJ2-2, with a weak D call TRBD2 (6 bases). Trimming stripped 6 bases from V and 1 base from J, with 19 bases between. CDR1 and CDR2 from the germline V gene are SGHKS and YYEKEE (reference sequence). This CDR3 has 17 residues. Written as DNA, the CDR3 is TGTGCCAGCAAACCAGCGACCGGGACTTTGAACACCGGGGAGCTGTTTTTT. This sequence encodes CASKPATGTLNTGELFF.

The chain recombines TRBV2 with TRBJ2-7; the D gene is possibly TRBD2 (5 bases). CDR1 and CDR2 from the germline V gene are SNHLY and FYNNEI. Trimming pared 6 bases from V and 2 bases from J, leaving 17 bases between. CDR3 length: 15 amino acids. The CDR3 reads CASRSRDTYAYEQYF. The CDR3 DNA reads as TGTGCCAGCAGGTCCCGGGATACCTATGCCTACGAGCAGTACTTC.

This clone was counted a single time. The rearrangement joins TRBV7-6 to TRBJ2-7, with 8 bases aligning to TRBD1. The V and J ends lost 4 bases and 0 bases, in that order; junction bases with no gene match: 8. The germline CDR1 and CDR2 sequences are SGHVS and FNYEAQ. The CDR3 runs to 16 residues. This CDR3 is CASSSVPGQASYEQYF. The CDR3 DNA follows: TGTGCCAGCAGCTCGGTGCCGGGACAGGCCTCCTACGAGCAGTACTTC. The full variable domain, completed using reference TRBV7-6 and TRBJ2-7, is GAGVSQSPRYKVTKRGQDVALRCDPISGHVSLYWYRQALGQGPEFLTYFNYEAQQDKSGLPNDRFSAERPEGSISTLTIQRTEQRDSAMYRCASSSVPGQASYEQYFGPGTRLTVT.

CDR3: CASSRLPPRQGALATEAFF. The CDR3 DNA sequence: TGCGCCAGCAGCCGCCTTCCACCAAGACAGGGGGCGCTTGCCACTGAAGCTTTCTTT. The chain combines TRBV5-1 with TRBJ1-1; TRBD1 matches at 10 bases. The CDR3 totals 19 residues. V lost 4 bases to trimming and J lost 4 bases; unmatched junction nucleotides: 19. The germline V gene encodes CDR1 SGHRS and CDR2 YFSETQ.

This clone was counted a single time. The J gene is TRBJ2-2, the V gene TRBV5-1; 7 nucleotides agree with TRBD1. The CDR3 has 15 residues. Per the germline V gene, CDR1 is SGHRS and CDR2 is YFSETQ. The trim removed 4 bases at V and 1 base at J, leaving 4 bases unmatched. CDR3 sequence reads: CASSRRTGNTGELFF. In nucleotides, the CDR3 is TGCGCCAGCAGCCGTAGGACAGGGAACACCGGGGAGCTGTTTTTT.

The chain recombines TRBV18 with TRBJ2-7; 8 bases are shared with TRBD2. This CDR3 spans 17 amino acids. Germline V gene sequence: CDR1 KGHSH, CDR2 LQKENI. V lost 0 bases and J lost 2; bases outside the gene matches: 9. CDR3 residues: CASSPPDLAGATYEQYF. CDR3 bases: TGTGCCAGCTCACCACCGGATCTAGCGGGTGCCACCTACGAGCAGTACTTC.

This sequence joins TRBV28 and TRBJ1-2; 7 bases match TRBD1. The germline V gene has CDR1 MDHEN and CDR2 SYDVKM. CDR3 length: 15 residues. J gave up 6 bases and V 4 bases, and 11 bases lay outside the gene matches. DNA of the CDR3: TGTGCCAGCAGTTATCCAGGGGGGCCCCTCCATGGCTACACCTTC. Its protein is CASSYPGGPLHGYTF.

This clone occurred once. V is TRBV27 and J is TRBJ2-6, with D possibly TRBD2 on 6 matching bases. This CDR3 has 19 residues. With 2 bases removed from V and 0 bases from J, the gap between germline ends came to 17 bases. Per the germline V gene, CDR1 is MNHEY and CDR2 is SMNVEV (reference sequence). This CDR3 is CASSLMASAVNSGANVLTF. The CDR3 nucleotides read TGTGCCAGCAGTTTAATGGCTAGCGCGGTAAACTCTGGGGCCAACGTCCTGACTTTC.